This paragraph covers one T cell receptor beta chain sequence. No cognate antigen has been identified for it. The input lacks base qualities; no much larger clone sits a single base away. Reads for this sample came from an Illumina HiSeq 1500. TCRdb itself trimmed the public reads at Q25 with fastp, ran MiXCR and retained productive beta chains. Every distinct CDR3 protein forms one entry, paired with its most common genes and DNA. This sample lists roughly 230,000 distinct CDR3 sequences; about a sixth were detected once. The ten largest clones take up 40% to 55% of the sample. The source of the sample is a study of T cell repertoires in cytomegalovirus infection (dated by TCRdb to the late 2010s). Broadly, across the study: Because public TCR beta signatures pointed to carriage of CMV infection together with the matching HLA type, the HLA type of each donor mattered for the analysis. Findings and caveats that apply to the study as a whole: In both this cohort and an independent roughly 350-donor cohort, the cumulative frequency of public TCR beta family members distinguished carriers of CMV infection plus the relevant HLA type. The ex vivo response was dominated by HLA-C-restricted CMV-specific TCR beta clonotypes, which also provided the single most frequent clonotype in two of eight donors.

Specimen: CD8+ T cells from PBMCs. This receptor was obtained from a human donor in good health (CMV status not recorded). Some clones in this sample may be carry-over from other donors' samples.

Read as DNA, the sequence is TGTGCCAGCAGCCCGGGGGGGGATATCTATGGCTACACCTTC. This is translated as CASSPGGDIYGYTF. The chain is assembled from TRBV7-2 and TRBJ1-2, with TRBD1 as a weak D call on 5 bases. From the cysteine up to the phenylalanine, the CDR3 has a length of 14 residues. Here the CDR3 DNA is all that survives: 42 bases in frame from base 1. V was cut back by 5 bases and J by 4 bases, leaving a gap of 14 bases between them. Based on the germline V gene, the CDR1 and CDR2 sequences are SGHTA and FQGNSA. When the CDR3 is completed using the reference TRBV7-2 and TRBJ1-2 genes on either side, the full variable domain is GAGVSQSPSNKVTEKGKDVELRCDPISGHTALYWYRQSLGQGLEFLIYFQGNSAPDKSGLPSDRFSAERTGGSVSTLTIQRTQQEDSAVYLCASSPGGDIYGYTFGSGTRLTVV.